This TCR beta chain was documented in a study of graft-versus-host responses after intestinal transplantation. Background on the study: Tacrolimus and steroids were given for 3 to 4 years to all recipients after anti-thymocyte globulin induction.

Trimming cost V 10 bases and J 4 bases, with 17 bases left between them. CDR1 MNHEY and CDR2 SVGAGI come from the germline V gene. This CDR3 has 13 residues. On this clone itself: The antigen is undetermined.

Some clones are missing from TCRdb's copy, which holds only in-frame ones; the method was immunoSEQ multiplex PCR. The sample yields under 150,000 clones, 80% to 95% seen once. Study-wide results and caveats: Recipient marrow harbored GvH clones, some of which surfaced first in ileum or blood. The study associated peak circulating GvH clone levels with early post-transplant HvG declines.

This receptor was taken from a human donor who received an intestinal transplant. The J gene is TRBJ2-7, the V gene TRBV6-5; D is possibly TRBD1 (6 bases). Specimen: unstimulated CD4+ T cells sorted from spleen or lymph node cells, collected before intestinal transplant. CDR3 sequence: CAIARDIPYEQYF. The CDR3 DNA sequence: TGTGCCATCGCCCGGGACATCCCGTACGAGCAGTACTTC.